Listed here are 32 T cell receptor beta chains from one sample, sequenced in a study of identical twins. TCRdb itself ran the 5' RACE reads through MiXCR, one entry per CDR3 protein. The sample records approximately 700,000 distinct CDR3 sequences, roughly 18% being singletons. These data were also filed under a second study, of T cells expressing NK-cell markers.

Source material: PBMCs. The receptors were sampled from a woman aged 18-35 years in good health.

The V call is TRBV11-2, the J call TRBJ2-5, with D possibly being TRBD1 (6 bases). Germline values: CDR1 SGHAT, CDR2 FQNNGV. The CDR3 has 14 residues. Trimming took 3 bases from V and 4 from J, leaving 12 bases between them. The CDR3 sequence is CASSLSTGRETQYF. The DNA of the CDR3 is TGTGCCAGCAGCTTGAGCACAGGGAGAGAGACCCAGTACTTC.

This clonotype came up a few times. CDR3 residues: CASSPLQGETQYF. The CDR3 DNA is TGTGCCAGCTCACCATTACAGGGAGAGACCCAGTACTTC. V usage is TRBV18 and J usage is TRBJ2-5; perhaps TRBD1 as D (6 bases). The CDR3 has 13 amino acids. Trimming pared 2 bases from V and 4 bases from J, leaving 8 bases between. Looked up from germline, CDR1 is KGHSH and CDR2 is LQKENI.

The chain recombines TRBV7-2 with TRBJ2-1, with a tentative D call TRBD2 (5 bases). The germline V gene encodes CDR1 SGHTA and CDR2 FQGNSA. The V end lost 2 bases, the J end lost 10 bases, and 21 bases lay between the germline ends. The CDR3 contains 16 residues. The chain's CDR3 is CASSLSSPGGSREQFF. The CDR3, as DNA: TGTGCCAGCAGCTTATCGAGCCCCGGCGGGTCGCGGGAGCAGTTCTTC.

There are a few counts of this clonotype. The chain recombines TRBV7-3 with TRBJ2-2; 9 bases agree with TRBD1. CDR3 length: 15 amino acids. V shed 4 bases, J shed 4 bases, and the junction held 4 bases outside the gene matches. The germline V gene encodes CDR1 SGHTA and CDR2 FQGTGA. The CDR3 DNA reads TGTGCCAGCAGCTCTCAGACAGGGGGCACCGGGGAGCTGTTTTTT. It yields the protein CASSSQTGGTGELFF.

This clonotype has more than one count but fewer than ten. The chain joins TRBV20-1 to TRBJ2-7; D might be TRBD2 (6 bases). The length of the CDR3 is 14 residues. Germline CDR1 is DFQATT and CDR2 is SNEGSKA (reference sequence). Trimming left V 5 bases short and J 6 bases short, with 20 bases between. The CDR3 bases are TGCAGTGCTCAGTGGGCACTAGCAAGGTGCGAGCAGTACTTC. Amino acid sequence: CSAQWALARCEQYF.

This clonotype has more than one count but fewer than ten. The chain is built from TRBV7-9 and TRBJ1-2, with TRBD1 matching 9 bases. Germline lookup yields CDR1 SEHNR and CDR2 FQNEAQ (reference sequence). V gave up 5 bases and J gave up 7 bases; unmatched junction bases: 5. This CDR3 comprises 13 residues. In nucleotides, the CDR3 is TGTGCCAGCAGCCGGGACAGGGAGGGTGGCTACACCTTC. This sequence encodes CASSRDREGGYTF.

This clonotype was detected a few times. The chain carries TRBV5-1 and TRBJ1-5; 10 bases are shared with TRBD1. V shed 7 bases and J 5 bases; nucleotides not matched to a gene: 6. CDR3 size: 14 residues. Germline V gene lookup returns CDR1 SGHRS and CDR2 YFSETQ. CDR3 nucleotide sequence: TGCGCCAGCCGCTCCGGGACAGGGGATCAGCCCCAGCATTTT. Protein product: CASRSGTGDQPQHF.

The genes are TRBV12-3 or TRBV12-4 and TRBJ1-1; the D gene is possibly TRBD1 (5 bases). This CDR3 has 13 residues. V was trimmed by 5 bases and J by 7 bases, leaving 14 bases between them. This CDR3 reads CASSPQGGGEAFF. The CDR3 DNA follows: TGTGCCAGCAGTCCGCAGGGTGGTGGTGAAGCTTTCTTT.

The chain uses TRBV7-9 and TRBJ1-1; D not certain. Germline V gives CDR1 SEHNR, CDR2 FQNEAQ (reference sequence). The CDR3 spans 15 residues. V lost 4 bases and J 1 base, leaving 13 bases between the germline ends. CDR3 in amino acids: CASSWTSRANTEAFF. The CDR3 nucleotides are TGTGCCAGCAGCTGGACCTCAAGGGCGAACACTGAAGCTTTCTTT.

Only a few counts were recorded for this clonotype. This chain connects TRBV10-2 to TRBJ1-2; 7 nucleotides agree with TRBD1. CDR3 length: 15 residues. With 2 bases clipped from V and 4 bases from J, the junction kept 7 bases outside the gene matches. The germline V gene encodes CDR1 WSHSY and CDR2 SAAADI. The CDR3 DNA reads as TGCGCCAGCAGTGAGGCCCCGACAGGGTTCTATGGCTACACCTTC. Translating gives CASSEAPTGFYGYTF.

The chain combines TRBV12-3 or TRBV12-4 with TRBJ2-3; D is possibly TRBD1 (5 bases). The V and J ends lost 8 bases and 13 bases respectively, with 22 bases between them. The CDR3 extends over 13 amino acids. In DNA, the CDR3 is TGTGCCAGCGCTGGGATCAGGGTTATAAGCGAGTATTTT. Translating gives CASAGIRVISEYF.

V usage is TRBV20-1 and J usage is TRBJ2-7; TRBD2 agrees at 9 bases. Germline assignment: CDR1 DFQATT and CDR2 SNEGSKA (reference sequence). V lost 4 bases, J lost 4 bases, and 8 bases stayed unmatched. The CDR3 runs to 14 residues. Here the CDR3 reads CSAKLTSGRYEQYF. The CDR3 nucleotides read TGCAGTGCTAAATTGACTAGCGGCAGGTACGAGCAGTACTTC.

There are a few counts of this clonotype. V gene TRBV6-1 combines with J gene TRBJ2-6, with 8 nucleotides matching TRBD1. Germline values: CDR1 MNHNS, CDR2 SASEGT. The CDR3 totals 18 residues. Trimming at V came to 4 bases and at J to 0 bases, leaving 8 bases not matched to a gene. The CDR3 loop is CASSGGQGSFSGANVLTF. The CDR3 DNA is TGTGCCAGCAGTGGTGGACAGGGCTCGTTCTCTGGGGCCAACGTCCTGACTTTC.

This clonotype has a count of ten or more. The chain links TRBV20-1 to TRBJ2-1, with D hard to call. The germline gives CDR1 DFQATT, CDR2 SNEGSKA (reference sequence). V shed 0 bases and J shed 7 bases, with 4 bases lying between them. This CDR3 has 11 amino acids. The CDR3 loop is CSARDRNEQFF. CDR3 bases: TGCAGTGCTAGAGACAGGAATGAGCAGTTCTTC.

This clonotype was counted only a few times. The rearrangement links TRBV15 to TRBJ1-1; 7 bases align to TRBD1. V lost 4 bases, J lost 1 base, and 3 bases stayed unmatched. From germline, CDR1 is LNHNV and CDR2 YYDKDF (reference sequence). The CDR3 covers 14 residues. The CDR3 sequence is CATSIGQANTEAFF. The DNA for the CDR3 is TGTGCCACCAGCATCGGACAGGCGAACACTGAAGCTTTCTTT.

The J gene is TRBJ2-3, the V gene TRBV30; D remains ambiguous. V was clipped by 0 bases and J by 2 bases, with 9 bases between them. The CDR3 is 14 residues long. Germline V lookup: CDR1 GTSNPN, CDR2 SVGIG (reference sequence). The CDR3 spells CAWSVGLPTDTQYF. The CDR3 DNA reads TGTGCCTGGAGTGTTGGCTTACCCACAGATACGCAGTATTTT.

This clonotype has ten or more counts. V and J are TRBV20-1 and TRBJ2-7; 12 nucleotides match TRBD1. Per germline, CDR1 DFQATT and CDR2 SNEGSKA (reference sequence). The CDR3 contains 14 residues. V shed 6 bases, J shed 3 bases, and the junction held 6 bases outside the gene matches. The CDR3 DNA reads TGCAGTGCGTCGGGACAGGGGGCCGACTACGAGCAGTACTTC. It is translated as CSASGQGADYEQYF.

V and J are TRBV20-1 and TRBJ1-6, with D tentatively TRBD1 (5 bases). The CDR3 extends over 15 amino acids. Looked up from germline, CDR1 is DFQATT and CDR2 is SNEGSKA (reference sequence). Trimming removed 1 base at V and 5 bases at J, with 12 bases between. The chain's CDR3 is CSARADMRDNSPLHF. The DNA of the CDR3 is TGCAGTGCTAGAGCGGACATGAGGGATAATTCACCCCTCCACTTT.

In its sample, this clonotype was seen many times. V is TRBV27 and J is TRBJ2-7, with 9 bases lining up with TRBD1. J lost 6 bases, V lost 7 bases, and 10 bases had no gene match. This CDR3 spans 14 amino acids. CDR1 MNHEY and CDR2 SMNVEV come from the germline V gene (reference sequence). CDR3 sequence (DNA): TGTGCCAGCACCCAGTCGGGACAGGGTGGCGAGCAGTACTTC. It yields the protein CASTQSGQGGEQYF.

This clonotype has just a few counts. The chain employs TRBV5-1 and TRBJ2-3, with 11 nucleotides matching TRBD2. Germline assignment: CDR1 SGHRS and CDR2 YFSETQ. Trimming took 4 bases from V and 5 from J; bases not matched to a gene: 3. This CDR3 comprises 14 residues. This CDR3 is CASSPTSGGDTQYF. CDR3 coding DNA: TGCGCCAGCAGCCCTACTAGCGGGGGAGATACGCAGTATTTT.

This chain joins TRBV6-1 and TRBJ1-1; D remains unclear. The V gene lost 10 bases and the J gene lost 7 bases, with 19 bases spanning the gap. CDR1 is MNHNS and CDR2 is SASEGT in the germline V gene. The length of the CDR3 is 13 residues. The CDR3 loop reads CATRRAAEYEAFF. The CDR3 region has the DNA TGTGCCACCCGGCGGGCTGCCGAATATGAAGCTTTCTTT.

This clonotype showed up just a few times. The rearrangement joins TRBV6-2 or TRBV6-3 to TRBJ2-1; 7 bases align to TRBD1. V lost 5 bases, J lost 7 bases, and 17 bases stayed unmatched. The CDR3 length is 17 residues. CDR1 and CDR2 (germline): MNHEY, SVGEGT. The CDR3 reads CASSPQIGTVSRNEQFF. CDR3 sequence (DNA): TGTGCCAGCAGTCCTCAAATCGGGACAGTCTCGAGGAATGAGCAGTTCTTC.

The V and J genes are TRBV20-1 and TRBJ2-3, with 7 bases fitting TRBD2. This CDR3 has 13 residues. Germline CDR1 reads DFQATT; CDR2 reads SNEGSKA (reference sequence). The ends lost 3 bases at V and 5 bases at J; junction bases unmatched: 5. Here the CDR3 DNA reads TGCAGTGCTAGTAGGCTAGCGGAAGATACGCAGTATTTT. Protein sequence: CSASRLAEDTQYF.

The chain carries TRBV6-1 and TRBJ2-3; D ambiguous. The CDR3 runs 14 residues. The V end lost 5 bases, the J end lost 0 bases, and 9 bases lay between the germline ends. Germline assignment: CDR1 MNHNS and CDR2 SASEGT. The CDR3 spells CASSTITSTDTQYF. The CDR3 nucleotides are TGTGCCAGCAGTACCATCACTAGCACAGATACGCAGTATTTT.

CDR3 region: CASSLAGALHEQYF. The CDR3 DNA reads as TGCGCCAGCAGCTTAGCGGGAGCTCTCCACGAGCAGTACTTC. The chain joins TRBV5-1 to TRBJ2-7; 8 positions match TRBD2. Germline-derived CDR1 and CDR2 are SGHRS and YFSETQ. This CDR3 comprises 14 residues. V was clipped by 2 bases and J by 5 bases; unmatched bases: 6.

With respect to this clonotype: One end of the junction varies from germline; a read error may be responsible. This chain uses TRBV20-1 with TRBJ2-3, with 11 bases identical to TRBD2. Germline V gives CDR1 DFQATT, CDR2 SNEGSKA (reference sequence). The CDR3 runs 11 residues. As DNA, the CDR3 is TGCAGTGCTAGTGAGGGGACTAGCGGATCATTT. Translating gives CSASEGTSGSF.

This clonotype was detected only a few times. CDR3 region: CASSQDSAGTNEQFF. CDR3 nucleotides: TGTGCCAGCAGCCAAGATTCGGCAGGGACCAATGAGCAGTTCTTC. The chain recombines TRBV3-1 with TRBJ2-1; D may match TRBD1 or TRBD2 (5 bases each). The CDR3 contains 15 residues. Between the trimmed V and J ends, which lost 0 bases and 6 bases, there was a span of 12 bases. Germline CDR1 is LGHDT and CDR2 is YNNKEL (reference sequence).

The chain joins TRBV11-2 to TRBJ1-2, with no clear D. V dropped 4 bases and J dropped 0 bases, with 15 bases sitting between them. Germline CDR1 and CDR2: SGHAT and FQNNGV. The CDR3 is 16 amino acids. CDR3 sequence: CASSSSSWAANYGYTF. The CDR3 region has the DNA TGTGCCAGCAGCTCATCATCCTGGGCCGCTAACTATGGCTACACCTTC.

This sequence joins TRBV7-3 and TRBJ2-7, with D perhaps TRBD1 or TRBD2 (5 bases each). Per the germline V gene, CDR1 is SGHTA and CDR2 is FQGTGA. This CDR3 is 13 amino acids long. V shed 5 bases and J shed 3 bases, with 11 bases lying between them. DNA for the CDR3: TGTGCCAGCAGCCTCCAGAGGGGCTACGAGCAGTACTTC. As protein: CASSLQRGYEQYF.

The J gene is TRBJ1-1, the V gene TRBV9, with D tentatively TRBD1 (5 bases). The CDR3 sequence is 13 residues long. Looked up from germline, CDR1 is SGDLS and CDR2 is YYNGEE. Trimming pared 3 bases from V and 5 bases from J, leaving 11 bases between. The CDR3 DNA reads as TGTGCCAGCAGCGGTGATGGGGGGACTGAAGCTTTCTTT. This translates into CASSGDGGTEAFF.

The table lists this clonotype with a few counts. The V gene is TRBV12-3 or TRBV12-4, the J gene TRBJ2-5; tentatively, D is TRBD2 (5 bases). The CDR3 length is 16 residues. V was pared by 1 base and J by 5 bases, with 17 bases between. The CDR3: CASSLGLAHHGETQYF. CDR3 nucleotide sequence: TGTGCCAGCAGTTTAGGGCTAGCCCATCACGGGGAGACCCAGTACTTC.

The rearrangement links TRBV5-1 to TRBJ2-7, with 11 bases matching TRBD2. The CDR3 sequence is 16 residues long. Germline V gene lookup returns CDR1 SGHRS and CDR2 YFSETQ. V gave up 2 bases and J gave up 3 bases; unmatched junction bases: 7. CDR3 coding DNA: TGCGCCAGCAGCTTCACCTCGGGACTAGCGGACTACGAGCAGTACTTC. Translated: CASSFTSGLADYEQYF. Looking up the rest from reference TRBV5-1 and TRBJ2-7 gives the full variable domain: KAGVTQTPRYLIKTRGQQVTLSCSPISGHRSVSWYQQTPGQGLQFLFEYFSETQRNKGNFPGRFSGRQFSNSRSEMNVSTLELGDSALYLCASSFTSGLADYEQYFGPGTRLTVT.